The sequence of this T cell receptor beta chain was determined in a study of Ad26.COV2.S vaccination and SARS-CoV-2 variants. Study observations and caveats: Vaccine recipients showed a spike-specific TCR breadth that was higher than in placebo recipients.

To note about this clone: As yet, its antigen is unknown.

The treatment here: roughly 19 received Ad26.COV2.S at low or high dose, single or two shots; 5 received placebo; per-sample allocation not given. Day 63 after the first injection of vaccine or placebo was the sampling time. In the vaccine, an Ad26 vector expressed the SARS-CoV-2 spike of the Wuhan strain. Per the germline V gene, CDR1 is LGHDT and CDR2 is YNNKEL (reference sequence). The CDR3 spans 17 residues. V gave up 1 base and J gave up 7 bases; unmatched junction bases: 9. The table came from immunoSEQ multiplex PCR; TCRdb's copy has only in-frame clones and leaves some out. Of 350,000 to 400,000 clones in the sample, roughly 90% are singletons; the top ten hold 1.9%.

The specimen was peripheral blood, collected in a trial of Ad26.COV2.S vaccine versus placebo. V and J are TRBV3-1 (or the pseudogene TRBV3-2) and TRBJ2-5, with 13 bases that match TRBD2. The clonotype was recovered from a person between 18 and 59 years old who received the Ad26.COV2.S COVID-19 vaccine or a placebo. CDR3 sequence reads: CASSQGGTSGIVRTQYF. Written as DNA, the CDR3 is TGTGCCAGCAGCCAAGGCGGGACTAGCGGGATAGTGAGGACCCAGTACTTC.